This T cell receptor (beta chain) was profiled in a study of blood T cell repertoires in COVID-19. Study-wide context: Both acute and convalescent COVID-19 samples were obtained from the United States, Italy and Spain. PBMCs, B-cell-depleted T cells, or T cells provided the cDNA or gDNA that made up the material.

V lost 3 bases and J lost 4; bases outside the gene matches: 10. Germline CDR1 and CDR2: SGHKS and YYEKEE (reference sequence). This CDR3 spans 16 amino acids. Repertoires were generated with immunoSEQ multiplex PCR, while TCRdb's copy carries only in-frame clones and drops some. The repertoire has 250,000 to 300,000 clones, approximately 93% of them found once; the top ten carry around 2%. The Seattle patients joined while their infection was active and were tracked longitudinally afterward. The sample was peripheral blood. The chain couples TRBV5-5 to TRBJ2-7; 10 bases line up with TRBD2. This receptor was obtained from a woman under 40 with COVID-19, enrolled during active disease. CDR3 residues: CASSSLSLAGRYEQYF. CDR3 DNA: TGTGCCAGCAGCTCCCTCTCACTAGCGGGAAGGTACGAGCAGTACTTC.